The entry that follows covers one T cell receptor beta chain sequence. Its antigen is as yet unknown. 250,000 to 350,000 cells per CD8+ T cell subset were flow-sorted in triplicate. The sample is drawn from a study of CXCR3-negative and CXCR3-positive naive CD8 T cells. General observations from the study: Sequencing showed both naive subsets with comparably high diversity, and memory CD8+ cells much lower. The authors found comparable surface CD5 between naive subsets and inferred TCR strength from TRB CDR3 properties.

The CDR3 has 13 residues. Germline V gene sequence: CDR1 SQVTM, CDR2 ANQGSEA. UMI-labeled TRB cDNA libraries were prepared by 5' RACE. Reanalyzing the 5' RACE reads, TCRdb keeps one entry per CDR3 protein, without DNA. There are approximately 53,000 distinct CDR3 sequences in the sample, with 20% to 25% held by the top ten. The clonotype comes from a human donor in good health. Some clones in this sample may be carry-over from other donors' samples. Sequenced input: memory CD8+ T cells from blood. V gene TRBV29-1 combines with J gene TRBJ2-2; lacking DNA, the TRBD2 call made by TCRdb goes unchecked. This CDR3 is CSVTGLVGGELFF.